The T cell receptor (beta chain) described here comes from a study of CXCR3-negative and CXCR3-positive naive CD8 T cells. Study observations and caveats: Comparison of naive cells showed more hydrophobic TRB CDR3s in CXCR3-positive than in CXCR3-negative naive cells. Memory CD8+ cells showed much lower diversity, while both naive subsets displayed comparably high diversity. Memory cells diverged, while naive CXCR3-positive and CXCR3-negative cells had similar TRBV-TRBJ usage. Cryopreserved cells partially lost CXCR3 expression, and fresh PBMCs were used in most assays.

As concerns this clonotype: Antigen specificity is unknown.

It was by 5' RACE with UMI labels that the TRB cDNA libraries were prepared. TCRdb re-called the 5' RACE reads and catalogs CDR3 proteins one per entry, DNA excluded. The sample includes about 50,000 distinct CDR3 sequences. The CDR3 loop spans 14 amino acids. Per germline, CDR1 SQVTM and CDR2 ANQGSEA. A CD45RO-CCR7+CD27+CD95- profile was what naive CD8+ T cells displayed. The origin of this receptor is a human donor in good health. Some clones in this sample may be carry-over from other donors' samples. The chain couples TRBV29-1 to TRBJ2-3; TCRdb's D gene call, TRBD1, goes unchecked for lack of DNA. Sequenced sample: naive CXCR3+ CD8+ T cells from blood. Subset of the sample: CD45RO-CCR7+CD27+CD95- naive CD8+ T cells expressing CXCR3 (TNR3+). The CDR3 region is CSVEGTGFTDTQYF.